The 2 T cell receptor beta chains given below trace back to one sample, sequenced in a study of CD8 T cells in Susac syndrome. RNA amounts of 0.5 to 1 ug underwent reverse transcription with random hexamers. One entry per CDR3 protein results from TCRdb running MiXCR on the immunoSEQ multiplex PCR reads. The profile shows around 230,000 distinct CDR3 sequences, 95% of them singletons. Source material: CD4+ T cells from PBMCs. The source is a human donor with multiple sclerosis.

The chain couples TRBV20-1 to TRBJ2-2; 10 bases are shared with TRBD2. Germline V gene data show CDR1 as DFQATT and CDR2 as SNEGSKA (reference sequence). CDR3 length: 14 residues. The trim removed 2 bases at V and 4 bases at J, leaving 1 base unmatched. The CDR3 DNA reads TGCAGTGCTAGACGGACTAGCGGCACCGGGGAGCTGTTTTTT. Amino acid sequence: CSARRTSGTGELFF.

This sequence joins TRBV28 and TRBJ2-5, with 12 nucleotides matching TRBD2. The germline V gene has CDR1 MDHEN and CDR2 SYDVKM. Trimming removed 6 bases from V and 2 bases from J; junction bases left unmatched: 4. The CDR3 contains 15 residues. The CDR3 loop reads CASRTSGRYQETQYF. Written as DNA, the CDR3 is TGTGCCAGCAGGACTAGCGGGAGATATCAAGAGACCCAGTACTTC.